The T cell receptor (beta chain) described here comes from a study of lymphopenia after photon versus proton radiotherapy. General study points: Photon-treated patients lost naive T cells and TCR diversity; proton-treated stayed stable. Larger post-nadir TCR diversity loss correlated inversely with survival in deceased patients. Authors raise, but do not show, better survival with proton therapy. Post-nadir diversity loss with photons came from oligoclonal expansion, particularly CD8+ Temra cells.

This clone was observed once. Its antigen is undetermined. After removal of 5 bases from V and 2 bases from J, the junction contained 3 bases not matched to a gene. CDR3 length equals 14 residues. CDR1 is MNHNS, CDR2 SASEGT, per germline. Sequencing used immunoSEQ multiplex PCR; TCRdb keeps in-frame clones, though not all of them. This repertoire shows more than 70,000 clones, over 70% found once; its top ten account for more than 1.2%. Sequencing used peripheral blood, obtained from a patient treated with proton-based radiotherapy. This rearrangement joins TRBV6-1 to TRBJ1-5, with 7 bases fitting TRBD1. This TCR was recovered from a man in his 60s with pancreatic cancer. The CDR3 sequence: CASSFDRGNQPQHF. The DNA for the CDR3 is TGTGCCAGCAGTTTCGACAGGGGCAATCAGCCCCAGCATTTT.